This TCR beta chain was captured by sequencing in a study of cytomegalovirus exposure and HLA in healthy donors. V lost 0 bases and J 4 bases, leaving 15 bases between the germline ends. Germline CDR1 MNHEY, CDR2 SVGAGI. This CDR3 comprises 16 residues. Primers included in the PCR were 60 Vbeta and 13 Jbeta primers. The table came from immunoSEQ multiplex PCR; TCRdb's copy has only in-frame clones and leaves some out. The sample lists 78,000 or so clones; approximately 66% were seen once. The source material was PBMCs. V and J are TRBV6-5 and TRBJ1-2, with a possible D match to TRBD1 (5 bases). This receptor was obtained from a male donor in good health and CMV-seropositive. The CDR3 nucleotides are TGTGCCAGCAGTTACTCGATTGAAGGGACTGGCTATGGCTACACCTTC. Translating gives CASSYSIEGTGYGYTF.